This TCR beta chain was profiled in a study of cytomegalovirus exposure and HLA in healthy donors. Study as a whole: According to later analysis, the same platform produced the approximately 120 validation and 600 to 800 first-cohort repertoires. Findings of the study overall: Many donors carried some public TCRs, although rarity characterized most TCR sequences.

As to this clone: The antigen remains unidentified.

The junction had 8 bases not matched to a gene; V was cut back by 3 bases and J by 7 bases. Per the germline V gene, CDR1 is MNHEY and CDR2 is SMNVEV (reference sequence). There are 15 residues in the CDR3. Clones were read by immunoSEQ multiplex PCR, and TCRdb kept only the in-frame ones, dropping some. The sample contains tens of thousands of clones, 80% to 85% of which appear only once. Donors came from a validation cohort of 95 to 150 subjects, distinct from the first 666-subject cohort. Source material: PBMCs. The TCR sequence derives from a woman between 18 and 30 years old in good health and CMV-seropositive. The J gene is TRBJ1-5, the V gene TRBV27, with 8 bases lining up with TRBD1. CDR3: CASSLLGQGEQPQHF. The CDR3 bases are TGTGCCAGCAGTTTGCTCGGACAGGGCGAACAGCCCCAGCATTTT.